The entry that follows covers one TCR beta chain sequence. TCRdb re-called the RACE reads with MiXCR, one entry per CDR3 protein. The profile shows roughly 260,000 distinct CDR3 sequences, about 9.4% of them singletons. Per germline, CDR1 MNHNY and CDR2 SVGAGI (reference sequence). V was clipped by 0 bases and J by 4 bases, with 13 bases between them. The CDR3 sequence is 15 residues long. The data were taken from a study of human T cells and chemical hapten exposure. The time point here: pre-sensitization, week 0. The treatment here: therapeutic diphenylcyclopropenone sensitization with weekly scalp DPC.

This TCR derives from a woman in her 40s with alopecia areata. Some clones in this sample may be carry-over from other donors' samples. The chain combines TRBV6-6 with TRBJ2-7, with D unclear. Material: whole blood, obtained in connection with sensitization to the hapten diphenylcyclopropenone (DPC). CDR3 protein: CASSYSISSAYEQYF. The CDR3 DNA reads TGTGCCAGCAGTTACTCGATAAGTAGTGCGTACGAGCAGTACTTC.